This is a list of T cell receptor beta chains from one sample in a study of blood T cell repertoires in COVID-19. TCRdb keeps only in-frame clones here, not all; method: immunoSEQ multiplex PCR. The profile covers 89,000 or so clones, with around 85% appearing a single time and roughly 12% taken by the ten largest. The specimen was peripheral blood. These receptors were obtained from a human donor in a cohort sampled during active COVID-19. The CDR3 runs from the conserved cysteine through the conserved F or W. The order of the fields is D gene, V gene, J gene, clone size, CDR3 DNA, CDR3 protein. D genes are given only for firm matches. For some rows the clone size is stated as once, few or many, or as a class when expanded; others skip it.

D gene: TRBD2; V gene: TRBV5-4; J gene: TRBJ2-7; clone size: NA; CDR3 DNA: TGTGCCAGCAGCTTGGGGGAAGGAGCCGCTAGCGGCTACGAGCAGTACTTC; CDR3 protein: CASSLGEGAASGYEQYF
D gene: TRBD2; V gene: TRBV6-2/TRBV6-3; J gene: TRBJ2-1; clone size: NA; CDR3 DNA: TGTGCCAGCAGTCTTAGCGGGAGCTCCTACAATGAGCAGTTCTTC; CDR3 protein: CASSLSGSSYNEQFF
D gene: TRBD1; V gene: TRBV19; J gene: TRBJ1-1; clone size: NA; CDR3 DNA: TGTGCCAGTAGGACAGGGTGGAACACTGAAGCTTTCTTT; CDR3 protein: CASRTGWNTEAFF
D gene: NA; V gene: TRBV2; J gene: TRBJ2-7; clone size: NA; CDR3 DNA: TGTGCCAGCAAGAGGAACCCCTCCTACGAGCAGTACTTC; CDR3 protein: CASKRNPSYEQYF
D gene: NA; V gene: TRBV19; J gene: TRBJ2-4; clone size: few; CDR3 DNA: TGTGCCAGTCGGAGTGGGAGTCGGGACATTCAGTACTTC; CDR3 protein: CASRSGSRDIQYF
D gene: TRBD1; V gene: TRBV11-2; J gene: TRBJ2-6; clone size: NA; CDR3 DNA: TGTGCCAGCAGCTTAGCACAGGGGGCTGGGGCCAACGTCCTGACTTTC; CDR3 protein: CASSLAQGAGANVLTF
D gene: NA; V gene: TRBV6-1; J gene: TRBJ1-4; clone size: NA; CDR3 DNA: TGTGCCAGCAGTGAGGGGCTTAATGGTGAACTGTTTTTT; CDR3 protein: CASSEGLNGELFF
D gene: NA; V gene: TRBV28; J gene: TRBJ1-2; clone size: NA; CDR3 DNA: TGTGCCAGCAGCTTTACAGGGAGAGGAGGCTACACCTTC; CDR3 protein: CASSFTGRGGYTF
D gene: TRBD1; V gene: TRBV30; J gene: TRBJ1-4; clone size: NA; CDR3 DNA: TGTGCCTGGGGGGAAATCACAGGGGCAACTAATGAAAAACTGTTTTTT; CDR3 protein: CAWGEITGATNEKLFF
D gene: TRBD1; V gene: TRBV6-5; J gene: TRBJ2-7; clone size: NA; CDR3 DNA: TGTGCCAGCAGTTCGGACAGGAGCCCCTACGAGCAGTACTTC; CDR3 protein: CASSSDRSPYEQYF